These 2 T cell receptor beta chains were all obtained from the same sample, sequenced in a study of tumor-infiltrating lymphocytes in primary liver carcinoma (dated by TCRdb to about 2017). Without any cell sorting, total RNA and DNA were extracted together from around 18-30 mg of bulk tissue using the AllPrep DNA/RNA mini kit. Sequencing was performed on an Illumina HiSeq 2500. Using a constant-region primer and ProtoScript II reverse transcriptase, TCRbeta-specific cDNA was reverse-transcribed from approximately 0.5 ug total RNA. Construction of the TCRbeta libraries relied on three nested rounds of multiplex PCR, following a slightly modified ARM-PCR procedure. Multiplex TRBV1-TRBV30 forward primers and a Cbeta reverse primer were used in the first two PCR rounds, each of which was run for around 10 cycles. TCRdb cleaned the public reads at Q25 with fastp, built clones with MiXCR and kept in-frame beta chains. Identical CDR3 proteins give one entry, which carries the most common genes and DNA. Present in this sample are fewer than 110,000 distinct CDR3 sequences, more than 65% of which were seen just once. Roughly 12% of the sample belongs to the ten largest clones.

The sequenced sample consisted of liver tumor tissue from sampling region 2. The sample's cell subset or site, from its label and the paper: tumor region T2, inferior pole. The receptors stem from a woman aged 55-70 years with primary liver carcinoma and hepatitis B virus infection.

Turning to this clonotype: The junction differs from germline at one of its ends, possibly a read error. The chain has TRBV5-4 and TRBJ2-7, with D perhaps matching TRBD1 (6 bases). In germline, CDR1 is SGHNT, CDR2 YYREEE (reference sequence). CDR3 length: 14 amino acids. The CDR3 DNA reads TGTGCCAGCAACTTGGGGGCAAGGGGGTACGAGCAGTACTTC. Its translation: CASNLGARGYEQYF.

On this clonotype itself: This sequence may be a read error, since a much larger clone differs from it by one base. The chain joins TRBV5-6 to TRBJ1-4, with TRBD1 identical over 10 bases. This CDR3 contains 14 residues. The germline gives CDR1 SGHDT, CDR2 YYEEEE. The CDR3: CASSRTGGNEKLIF. The CDR3 coding sequence is TGTGCCAGCAGCCGGACAGGGGGAAATGAAAAACTGATTTTT. Complete variable domain (other parts from reference TRBV5-6 and TRBJ1-4): DAGVTQSPTHLIKTRGQQVTLRCSPKSGHDTVSWYQQALGQGPQFIFQYYEEEERQRGNFPDRFSGHQFPNYSSELNVNALLLGDSALYLCASSRTGGNEKLIFGSGTQLSVL.